The 16 T cell receptor beta chains below come from one sample, sequenced in a study of siplizumab effects on memory and regulatory T cells. Assay used: immunoSEQ multiplex PCR; TCRdb lists only in-frame clones, some missing. The sample lists 80,000 to 130,000 clones, about 90% occurring once. Material: Tregs sorted from blood. Every receptor here comes from a human donor in good health.

This chain joins TRBV19 and TRBJ2-2; tentatively, D is TRBD1 (6 bases). This CDR3 contains 17 residues. With 5 bases removed from V and 6 bases from J, the gap between germline ends came to 22 bases. CDR1 and CDR2 (germline): LNHDA, SQIVND (reference sequence). CDR3 bases: TGTGCCAGTAGTCTAACCTTCAGGGGTAGGGTTGCCGGGGAGCTGTTTTTT. Protein sequence: CASSLTFRGRVAGELFF.

This chain joins TRBV28 and TRBJ2-4, with D maybe TRBD1 (7 bases). CDR3 size: 15 residues. Per the germline V gene, CDR1 is MDHEN and CDR2 is SYDVKM. Deletions cut 6 bases from V and 3 bases from J, with 15 bases between. The CDR3 region is CASRPTGEDKNIQYF. The CDR3 DNA sequence: TGTGCCAGCAGACCTACAGGGGAGGACAAAAACATTCAGTACTTC.

This chain joins TRBV4-2 and TRBJ1-2; tentative D call: TRBD1 (5 bases). Germline V gene lookup returns CDR1 LGHNA and CDR2 YNFKEQ. The CDR3 contains 15 residues. V was cut by 1 base and J by 4 bases, with 13 bases left in between. The CDR3, as DNA: TGTGCCAGCAGCCAAGGTGTGTGGGGGACCTATGGCTACACCTTC. Encoded protein: CASSQGVWGTYGYTF.

The rearrangement links TRBV29-1 to TRBJ1-2, with D uncertain. Germline V gives CDR1 SQVTM, CDR2 ANQGSEA. CDR3 size: 14 residues. V lost 4 bases and J lost 2, with 14 bases in between. In nucleotides, the CDR3 is TGCAGCGTTGTGACAAATCTTGGAAACTATGGCTACACCTTC. Its translation is CSVVTNLGNYGYTF.

The chain is built from TRBV5-4 and TRBJ2-5, with D unresolved. Trimming stripped 1 base from V and 0 bases from J, with 10 bases between. CDR1 is SGHNT, CDR2 YYREEE, per germline (reference sequence). This CDR3 region has 15 residues. The CDR3 loop reads CASSLRSTYQETQYF. In nucleotides, the CDR3 is TGTGCCAGCAGCTTGAGGTCGACATACCAAGAGACCCAGTACTTC. The whole variable domain, remainder taken from reference TRBV5-4 and TRBJ2-5, is ETGVTQSPTHLIKTRGQQVTLRCSSQSGHNTVSWYQQALGQGPQFIFQYYREEENGRGNFPPRFSGLQFPNYSSELNVNALELDDSALYLCASSLRSTYQETQYFGPGTRLLVL.

The V call is TRBV7-2, the J call TRBJ1-2; unclear D gene. Germline CDR1 is SGHTA and CDR2 is FQGNSA. CDR3 length equals 13 residues. V lost 4 bases and J lost 8, with 14 bases in between. The chain's CDR3 is CASSSSWNSGYTF. CDR3 in DNA: TGTGCCAGCAGCTCAAGCTGGAATTCGGGCTACACCTTC.

The chain links TRBV5-5 to TRBJ2-1, with D maybe TRBD2 (5 bases). The CDR3 is 15 amino acids. V was trimmed by 4 bases and J by 0 bases, leaving 11 bases between them. Germline CDR1 and CDR2: SGHKS and YYEKEE (reference sequence). The CDR3 DNA reads as TGTGCCAGCAGCAGGAGCGGTAGCTCCTACAATGAGCAGTTCTTC. This sequence encodes CASSRSGSSYNEQFF.

The CDR3 loop is CASSLIAGVETQYF. CDR3 sequence (DNA): TGTGCCAGCAGCCTGATAGCGGGAGTTGAGACCCAGTACTTC. The chain has TRBV7-2 and TRBJ2-5, with TRBD2 identical over 9 bases. Germline CDR1 SGHTA, CDR2 FQGNSA. The CDR3 loop spans 14 amino acids. The ends lost 5 bases at V and 5 bases at J; junction bases unmatched: 6.

This chain links TRBV28 with TRBJ2-7, with D hard to call. Germline CDR1 and CDR2: MDHEN and SYDVKM. Trimming left V 6 bases short and J 0 bases short, with 15 bases between. CDR3 length: 15 amino acids. CDR3 DNA sequence: TGTGCCAGCAGCCCAGTCGGACCTTCCTCCTACGAGCAGTACTTC. Protein: CASSPVGPSSYEQYF.

This chain uses TRBV18 with TRBJ1-5, with D possibly TRBD1 on 5 matching bases. This CDR3 is 13 amino acids long. CDR1 and CDR2 (germline): KGHSH, LQKENI. V was cut by 5 bases and J by 9 bases, with 14 bases left in between. The chain's CDR3 is CASSDQGASPQHF. The CDR3 DNA reads TGTGCCAGCTCAGACCAAGGGGCCTCGCCCCAGCATTTT.

The chain employs TRBV5-5 and TRBJ2-1; D may be TRBD2 (6 bases). The V gene lost 2 bases and the J gene lost 2 bases, with 14 bases spanning the gap. This CDR3 has 16 residues. The germline CDR1 and CDR2 sequences are SGHKS and YYEKEE (reference sequence). The CDR3 protein is CASSFAGRGTYNEQFF. CDR3 nucleotide sequence: TGTGCCAGCAGCTTCGCCGGGAGAGGAACCTACAATGAGCAGTTCTTC.

This rearrangement joins TRBV19 to TRBJ1-1, with D uncertain. Per the germline V gene, CDR1 is LNHDA and CDR2 is SQIVND (reference sequence). CDR3 length: 15 residues. V gave up 5 bases and J gave up 4 bases, with 17 bases separating them. CDR3 sequence (DNA): TGTGCCAGTAGTCCTATTGGGGAGGGTCCCACTGAAGCTTTCTTT. Translation: CASSPIGEGPTEAFF.

This chain uses TRBV2 with TRBJ2-7, with a possible D match to TRBD1 (5 bases). Deletions cut 4 bases from V and 7 bases from J, with 11 bases between. There are 12 residues in the CDR3. Per the germline V gene, CDR1 is SNHLY and CDR2 is FYNNEI. CDR3 DNA: TGTGCCAGCAGTGGCAGGGCACGGGAGCAGTACTTC. It is translated as CASSGRAREQYF. Using reference TRBV2 and TRBJ2-7 for the parts outside the CDR3, the full variable domain is EPEVTQTPSHQVTQMGQEVILRCVPISNHLYFYWYRQILGQKVEFLVSFYNNEISEKSEIFDDQFSVERPDGSNFTLKIRSTKLEDSAMYFCASSGRAREQYFGPGTRLTVT.

V and J are TRBV6-5 and TRBJ1-2; a weak D match, TRBD1 (6 bases). The V gene's germline CDR1 is MNHEY and CDR2 SVGAGI. The V end was cut by 7 bases, the J end by 5 bases, with 14 bases between. The CDR3 sequence is 13 residues long. In DNA, the CDR3 is TGTGCCAGCACTCGCGGGACAAATTATGGCTACACCTTC. Protein sequence: CASTRGTNYGYTF.

This clone was recorded only once. This same CDR3 is encoded by further DNA sequences in the sample. The V and J genes are TRBV19 and TRBJ1-2; D is unclear. With 3 bases removed from V and 5 bases from J, the gap between germline ends came to 7 bases. This CDR3 is built from 12 residues. Germline CDR1 LNHDA, CDR2 SQIVND (reference sequence). The CDR3 coding sequence is TGTGCCAGTAGTATTGTGGGTTATGGCTACACCTTC. Translating it yields CASSIVGYGYTF. Looking up the rest from reference TRBV19 and TRBJ1-2 gives the full variable domain: DGGITQSPKYLFRKEGQNVTLSCEQNLNHDAMYWYRQDPGQGLRLIYYSQIVNDFQKGDIAEGYSVSREKKESFPLTVTSAQKNPTAFYLCASSIVGYGYTFGSGTRLTVV.

The chain combines TRBV5-1 with TRBJ2-1, with a possible D match to TRBD1 (6 bases). The germline V gene has CDR1 SGHRS and CDR2 YFSETQ. With 6 bases removed from V and 3 bases from J, the gap between germline ends came to 13 bases. This CDR3 has 14 residues. CDR3 nucleotide sequence: TGCGCCAGCAAGTCTCAGGGGAGCTACAATGAGCAGTTCTTC. It specifies CASKSQGSYNEQFF.